These T cell receptor beta chains were read from a single sample in a study of T cells in localized non-small cell lung cancer. The repertoire was sequenced with immunoSEQ multiplex PCR; TCRdb's copy has only in-frame clones and lacks some. This sample has about 59,000 clones; roughly nine tenths occur once, and the top ten carry about 20%. The sequences come from peripheral blood, collected before any cancer treatment. Receptors were obtained from a man aged 40-75 years with stage I lung adenocarcinoma. CDR3s include the opening cysteine and the closing phenylalanine or tryptophan. D genes are given only for firm matches. Expanded clones are given a class, and other clones once, few, many or no size at all.

D gene,V gene,J gene,clone size,CDR3 DNA,CDR3 protein
TRBD1,TRBV28,TRBJ1-1,NA,TGTGCCAGCAGTCCAACTACAGGGGGCAGTGCTGAAGCTTTCTTT,CASSPTTGGSAEAFF
TRBD2,TRBV6-5,TRBJ2-7,NA,TGTGCCAGCCGACCGACTAGCGGCTACGAGCAGTACTTC,CASRPTSGYEQYF
TRBD2,TRBV7-2,TRBJ2-1,NA,TGTGCCAGCAGCTTGACTAGCGGGAGTGGAAATGAGCAGTTCTTC,CASSLTSGSGNEQFF
NA,TRBV6-1,TRBJ2-2,NA,TGTGCCAGCAGTGCTGTTAGCGCCGGGGAGCTGTTTTTT,CASSAVSAGELFF
NA,TRBV20-1,TRBJ2-7,NA,TGCCGCGACCCAACTTCCTACGAGCAGTACTTC,CRDPTSYEQYF
TRBD1,TRBV5-1,TRBJ1-1,many,TGCGCCAGCAGCCCGGGACAGGACACTGAAGCTTTCTTT,CASSPGQDTEAFF
TRBD1,TRBV11-2,TRBJ2-5,NA,TGTGCCAGCAGTTCCACAGGGGAAGAGACCCAGTACTTC,CASSSTGEETQYF
NA,TRBV13,TRBJ2-7,NA,TGTGCCAGCAGCTCCGGCCTAGGCTCCTACGAGCAGTACTTC,CASSSGLGSYEQYF
NA,TRBV7-8,TRBJ2-2,NA,TGTGCCAGCAGCTTAGAAGCGTCCTGGGGCACCGGGGAGCTGTTTTTT,CASSLEASWGTGELFF
TRBD2,TRBV19,TRBJ2-3,once,TGTGCCAGTAGTTTCCTAGCGGGAGACTCGGATACGCAGTATTTT,CASSFLAGDSDTQYF
TRBD2,TRBV6-6,TRBJ2-1,once,TGTGCCAGTGAACTAGCGGGAGTCGGTTACAATGAGCAGTTCTTC,CASELAGVGYNEQFF
TRBD1,TRBV7-3,TRBJ2-1,NA,TGTGCCAGCAGCTTAACCGGGACAGGGGGCAATGAGCAGTTCTTC,CASSLTGTGGNEQFF
NA,TRBV6-4,TRBJ2-3,few,TGTGCCAGCAGTGACGGTAGCACAGATACGCAGTATTTT,CASSDGSTDTQYF
TRBD2,TRBV7-6,TRBJ2-2,NA,TGTGCCAGCGGGGAGGGGAGGGCCGGGGAGCTGTTTTTT,CASGEGRAGELFF
TRBD2,TRBV7-2,TRBJ2-7,NA,TGTGCCAGCAGCCCTACTAGCGGGCGAACCTACGAGCAGTACTTC,CASSPTSGRTYEQYF
TRBD2,TRBV28,TRBJ2-7,NA,TGTGCCAGCAGTAGTCGTGATAGCGGGATCCACGAGCAGTACTTC,CASSSRDSGIHEQYF
NA,TRBV6-6,TRBJ1-1,NA,TGTGCCAGCAGTTACCAGGGGAAGAACACTGAAGCTTTCTTT,CASSYQGKNTEAFF
NA,TRBV7-9,TRBJ1-2,NA,TGTGCCAGCAGCTTAGCGCTCGGTGGCTACACCTTC,CASSLALGGYTF
NA,TRBV5-8,TRBJ1-3,NA,TGTGCCAGCAGCTTAGACGGTAACTCTGGAAACACCATATATTTT,CASSLDGNSGNTIYF
NA,TRBV11-3,TRBJ1-3,NA,TGTGCCAGCCGCAGGGATAATGGAAACACCATATATTTT,CASRRDNGNTIYF
TRBD2,TRBV18,TRBJ2-3,NA,TGTGCCAGCTCACCAATTGGGACTAGCGGGCCGAATACGCAGTATTTT,CASSPIGTSGPNTQYF
NA,TRBV6-4,TRBJ2-7,NA,TGTGCCAGCTTAGCGGAGACCTACGAGCAGTACTTC,CASLAETYEQYF
NA,TRBV6-5,TRBJ2-7,NA,TGTGCCAGCAGTTACCGGGGGAAGGTCTACGAGCAGTACTTC,CASSYRGKVYEQYF
NA,TRBV29-1,TRBJ1-2,once,TGCAGCGTCCAACGACAGCAGGAGGGCTATGGCTACACCTTC,CSVQRQQEGYGYTF
NA,TRBV27,TRBJ1-1,NA,TGTGCCAGCAGTTTAAGTGTCATGAACACTGAAGCTTTCTTT,CASSLSVMNTEAFF
NA,TRBV7-2,TRBJ1-3,NA,TGTGCCAGCAGCTTAGTTGGAAACACCATATATTTT,CASSLVGNTIYF
NA,TRBV6-5,TRBJ2-2,NA,TGTGCCAGCAGCCTCGGGGGGAACACCGGGGAGCTGTTTTTT,CASSLGGNTGELFF
TRBD2,TRBV19,TRBJ2-1,NA,TGTGCCAGTTCCCTCAGCGGGAGGGCAAACAATGAGCAGTTCTTC,CASSLSGRANNEQFF
NA,TRBV30,TRBJ1-4,NA,TGTGCCTGGAGTGCCCCGGGCACGAATGAAAAACTGTTTTTT,CAWSAPGTNEKLFF
NA,TRBV4-1,TRBJ2-4,NA,TGCGCCAGCAGCCAAGAAAGGGGTCCGACGAACATTCAGTACTTC,CASSQERGPTNIQYF
TRBD2,TRBV29-1,TRBJ2-5,NA,TGCAGCGTTGAAGGGGGGGGACTAGCGGGAAGGAAAGAGACCCAGTACTTC,CSVEGGGLAGRKETQYF
TRBD1,TRBV30,TRBJ1-1,NA,TGTGCCTGGGACAGGGGACGGAACACTGAAGCTTTCTTT,CAWDRGRNTEAFF
NA,TRBV7-2,TRBJ2-3,once,TGTGCCAGCAGCTTAGCTAGCACAGATACGCAGTATTTT,CASSLASTDTQYF
NA,TRBV5-6,TRBJ2-5,NA,TGTGCCAGCAGCTTCCGTTTCGAAGAGACCCAGTACTTC,CASSFRFEETQYF
NA,TRBV7-9,TRBJ2-5,NA,TGTGCCAGCAGCTCACGACAGAGCTACCAAGAGACCCAGTACTTC,CASSSRQSYQETQYF
NA,TRBV7-8,TRBJ2-7,NA,TGTGCCAGCAGCGGTAGGGGGGTTGAGAGGCAGTACTTC,CASSGRGVERQYF
NA,TRBV19,TRBJ2-4,NA,TGTGCCAGTAGTATAGTGTTTGCACAAGCGGACATTCAGTACTTC,CASSIVFAQADIQYF
TRBD1,TRBV19,TRBJ2-2,NA,TGTGCCACCCACAGGGGCGGCGGCCTAAACACCGGGGAGCTGTTTTTT,CATHRGGGLNTGELFF
NA,TRBV13,TRBJ2-3,few,TGTGCCAGCAGCTCAGTGGACACAGATACGCAGTATTTT,CASSSVDTDTQYF
NA,TRBV6-1,TRBJ1-1,NA,TGTGCCAGCAGTGAAGCGCTGATAGCGATGACTGAAGCTTTCTTT,CASSEALIAMTEAFF
TRBD2,TRBV27,TRBJ2-3,NA,TGTGCCAGCAGCAGACTAGCGGCCTACACAGATACGCAGTATTTT,CASSRLAAYTDTQYF
NA,TRBV11-3,TRBJ2-7,NA,TGTGCCAGCAGCCGGGCGAACTCCCGGTCCTACGAGCAGTACTTC,CASSRANSRSYEQYF
TRBD2,TRBV9,TRBJ2-3,NA,TGTGCCAGCAGCGTAGTGGCGGGGGGGGGCACAGATACGCAGTATTTT,CASSVVAGGGTDTQYF
NA,TRBV7-2,TRBJ2-1,NA,TGTGCCAGCAGCGCCGTAGGAAGCTATAGGAATGAGCAGTTCTTC,CASSAVGSYRNEQFF
TRBD1,TRBV6-6,TRBJ2-2,NA,TGTGCCAGCAGTAAGCCCGTAGGACAGGGTGTCGGGGAGCTGTTTTTT,CASSKPVGQGVGELFF
NA,TRBV5-6,TRBJ1-3,NA,TGTGCCAGCAGCTTGGCCGGACGGCTACACTCTGGAAACACCATATATTTT,CASSLAGRLHSGNTIYF
TRBD2,TRBV6-6,TRBJ2-1,NA,TGTGCCACCCGGGGCGGGAGTAGCAATGAGCAGTTCTTC,CATRGGSSNEQFF
NA,TRBV19,TRBJ1-4,NA,TGTGCCAGTAGGGGGGGCGCCGGAAAACTGTTTTTT,CASRGGAGKLFF
NA,TRBV19,TRBJ2-1,NA,TGTGCCAGTAGTATGAGGTACAATGAGCAGTTCTTC,CASSMRYNEQFF
TRBD2,TRBV5-4,TRBJ2-5,NA,TGTGCCAGCAGCTCGGGACTAGCGGGAGGCCAGGGGGGGGAGCAGTACTTC,CASSSGLAGGQGGEQYF
TRBD1,TRBV5-8,TRBJ2-3,NA,TGTGCCAGCAGCCCGACAGGGGGGAGCACAGATACGCAGTATTTT,CASSPTGGSTDTQYF
NA,TRBV2,TRBJ1-5,NA,TGTGCCAGCAGTCCTCAGGTACGTCAGCCCCAGCATTTT,CASSPQVRQPQHF
NA,TRBV10-3,TRBJ1-5,NA,TGTGCCATCAGTGATCCCGCGTATAGCAATCAGCCCCAGCATTTT,CAISDPAYSNQPQHF
NA,TRBV13,TRBJ2-1,NA,TGTGCCAGCGGCGAACCATACAATGAGCAGTTCTTC,CASGEPYNEQFF
NA,TRBV27,TRBJ1-1,NA,TGTGCCAGCAGTTTAGGGCAGGGAAGCACTGAAGCTTTCTTT,CASSLGQGSTEAFF
NA,TRBV6-5,TRBJ1-1,NA,TGTGCCAGCAGTTACGCAGGGTTGGGCACTGAAGCTTTCTTT,CASSYAGLGTEAFF
NA,TRBV15,TRBJ2-1,once,TGTGCCACCTCGGCGGCAGGGCGCTACAATGAGCAGTTCTTC,CATSAAGRYNEQFF
NA,TRBV6-1,TRBJ1-5,NA,TGTGCCAGCAGTGAAGTTAGGGGCACTCAGCCCCAGCATTTT,CASSEVRGTQPQHF
TRBD2,TRBV5-1,TRBJ2-1,few,TGCGCCAGCAGCCCAAGATGGACAGGGGTCCGGCTAGCGGGAGGGAATGAGCAGTTCTTC,CASSPRWTGVRLAGGNEQFF
NA,TRBV29-1,TRBJ1-4,NA,TGCAGCGTTCTGCCTTTCGGTAATGAAAAACTGTTTTTT,CSVLPFGNEKLFF